These 27 T cell receptor beta chains were all obtained from the same sample, sequenced in a study of neurological immune-mediated disorders. Stated time point: longitudinal time-point 3. TCRdb redid the calling of the 5' RACE reads with MiXCR, one entry per CDR3 protein. The data hold some 55,000 distinct CDR3 sequences, with more than 7% observed a single time. Sequences were obtained from PBMCs. These receptors were collected from a woman in her thirties or forties in good health.

This clonotype was seen repeatedly, ten times or more. Written as DNA, the CDR3 is TGTGCCAGCAGCTTAGCCGAACAGGGTAACATTCAGTACTTC. Encoded protein: CASSLAEQGNIQYF. The rearrangement uses TRBV7-8 and TRBJ2-4; the D gene is possibly TRBD1 (6 bases). This CDR3 is 14 amino acids long. V shed 0 bases and J shed 7 bases, with 10 bases lying between them. Germline V gives CDR1 SGHVS, CDR2 FQNEAQ.

There are many counts of this clonotype. This chain joins TRBV20-1 and TRBJ1-1, with D maybe TRBD1 (6 bases). Per germline, CDR1 DFQATT and CDR2 SNEGSKA (reference sequence). Trimming shortened V by 3 bases and J by 1 base, and 12 bases separated the two germline ends. The CDR3 contains 14 residues. CDR3 DNA sequence: TGCAGTGCTAGTAGGAGAGGGGGGAACACTGAAGCTTTCTTT. It encodes CSASRRGGNTEAFF.

This clonotype occurred many times. The V and J genes are TRBV7-2 and TRBJ2-7; 9 bases agree with TRBD2. Germline V gene lookup returns CDR1 SGHTA and CDR2 FQGNSA. V shed 5 bases and J 2 bases; nucleotides not matched to a gene: 10. The CDR3 is made up of 16 amino acids. The CDR3 protein is CASSLEGASGTYEQYF. CDR3 DNA: TGTGCCAGCAGCCTGGAGGGGGCTAGCGGGACCTACGAGCAGTACTTC.

In its sample, this clonotype was seen many times. V gene TRBV4-2 combines with J gene TRBJ1-5; TRBD1 is a possible D gene (5 bases). The V gene lost 5 bases and the J gene lost 4 bases, with 15 bases spanning the gap. The CDR3 has 15 amino acids. Germline CDR1 and CDR2: LGHNA and YNFKEQ. CDR3 in DNA: TGTGCCAGCAGCTCACAGAGCGGGGGAAATCAGCCCCAGCATTTT. Translation: CASSSQSGGNQPQHF.

The sample holds many counts of this clonotype. The chain combines TRBV20-1 with TRBJ1-1; D is unclear. This CDR3 region has 14 residues. CDR1 is DFQATT and CDR2 is SNEGSKA in the germline V gene (reference sequence). V gave up 3 bases and J gave up 8 bases, with 19 bases separating them. CDR3: CSARPNYGILEAFF. The CDR3, as DNA: TGCAGTGCTAGGCCCAATTATGGAATTCTCGAAGCTTTCTTT.

J is TRBJ2-7 and V is TRBV21-1; TRBD2 reflects the table's D call only, with no check against the DNA. TRBV21-1 is noted as a pseudogene. The CDR3 contains 15 residues. CDR3 sequence: CASSNEDRAPRDQYF. CDR3 DNA sequence: TGTGCCAGCAGCAATGAGGACAGGGCCCCCCGAGACCAGTACTTC.

This clonotype was seen repeatedly, ten times or more. The chain links TRBV4-3 to TRBJ2-3; D is tentatively TRBD1 or TRBD2 (5 bases each). Trimming shortened V by 4 bases and J by 10 bases, and 12 bases separated the two germline ends. This CDR3 spans 12 amino acids. Germline CDR1 reads LGHNA; CDR2 reads YSLEER. CDR3: CASSPGHPPQYF. CDR3 nucleotides: TGCGCCAGCAGCCCGGGGCACCCCCCGCAGTATTTT.

This clonotype came up many times. The genes are TRBV25-1 and TRBJ2-1, with 15 bases that match TRBD2. V was clipped by 2 bases and J by 5 bases; unmatched bases: 10. The CDR3 is made up of 19 amino acids. Germline CDR1 MGHDK, CDR2 SYGVNS. CDR3 nucleotide sequence: TGTGCCAGCAGTGAACCCCGGGGACTAGCGGGAGGTCCACACAATGAGCAGTTCTTC. It encodes CASSEPRGLAGGPHNEQFF.

This clonotype is medium-sized. This chain connects TRBV7-2 to TRBJ2-7; unclear D gene. V lost 2 bases and J 1 base, leaving 6 bases between the germline ends. From germline, CDR1 is SGHTA and CDR2 FQGNSA. This CDR3 has 13 amino acids. CDR3 sequence: CASSLFRSYEQYF. CDR3 coding DNA: TGTGCCAGCAGCTTATTCAGATCCTACGAGCAGTACTTC.

This clonotype was counted ten times or more. The chain couples TRBV10-3 to TRBJ2-7, with a weak D call TRBD2 (5 bases). This CDR3 is built from 13 residues. V lost 6 bases and J lost 2, with 11 bases in between. Germline lookup yields CDR1 ENHRY and CDR2 SYGVKD. CDR3 sequence reads: CAIRRADTYEQYF. The CDR3 DNA sequence: TGTGCCATCAGGAGGGCGGATACCTACGAGCAGTACTTC.

Ten or more counts support this clonotype. The chain links TRBV25-1 to TRBJ1-2; D unclear. This CDR3 region has 14 residues. Looked up from germline, CDR1 is MGHDK and CDR2 is SYGVNS. Trimming stripped 5 bases from V and 4 bases from J, with 14 bases between. The chain's CDR3 is CASSPRVGSYGYTF. CDR3 nucleotides: TGTGCCAGCAGTCCCCGGGTAGGAAGCTATGGCTACACCTTC.

This clonotype was seen at least ten times. The chain is built from TRBV5-5 and TRBJ1-6; D ambiguous. CDR1 SGHKS and CDR2 YYEKEE come from the germline V gene (reference sequence). The CDR3 has 13 residues. V lost 0 bases and J 7 bases, leaving 5 bases between the germline ends. DNA of the CDR3: TGTGCCAGCAGCTTGGGAGAGAATTCACCCCTCCACTTT. Protein sequence: CASSLGENSPLHF.

This clonotype was counted many times. The chain recombines TRBV4-3 with TRBJ2-3, with unresolved D. V gave up 4 bases and J gave up 2 bases, with 7 bases separating them. This CDR3 comprises 13 residues. The germline V gene encodes CDR1 LGHNA and CDR2 YSLEER. In DNA form, the CDR3 reads TGCGCCAGCAGCCTAGACAACACAGATACGCAGTATTTT. Its translation: CASSLDNTDTQYF.

This clonotype was seen many times. The genes are TRBV3-1 and TRBJ2-3, with D perhaps matching TRBD2 (6 bases). This CDR3 has 18 residues. Germline-derived CDR1 and CDR2 are LGHDT and YNNKEL (reference sequence). The ends were cut back, 1 base at V and 2 bases at J, with 19 bases in the middle. As DNA, the CDR3 is TGTGCCAGCAGCCAAGTGGAAGGAGGCGGGGCCTTCACAGATACGCAGTATTTT. It specifies CASSQVEGGGAFTDTQYF.

This clonotype was counted at least ten times. The chain is built from TRBV20-1 and TRBJ1-4; unclear D gene. Germline loops: CDR1 DFQATT, CDR2 SNEGSKA (reference sequence). This CDR3 has 13 amino acids. Trimming shortened V by 8 bases and J by 0 bases, and 10 bases separated the two germline ends. The CDR3: CSSREPTNEKLFF. CDR3 DNA sequence: TGCAGTTCCCGGGAGCCAACTAATGAAAAACTGTTTTTT.

This clonotype showed up many times. The rearrangement uses TRBV12-3 or TRBV12-4 and TRBJ1-5; D not resolved. The CDR3 sequence is 12 residues long. V shed 3 bases and J shed 11 bases, with 11 bases lying between them. In nucleotides, the CDR3 is TGTGCCAGCAGTTTCGACCCACAGACCCAGCATTTT. Its translation: CASSFDPQTQHF.

Ten or more counts support this clonotype. The chain combines TRBV4-1 with TRBJ2-2; a possible D gene is TRBD1 (6 bases). Trimming pared 5 bases from V and 5 bases from J, leaving 12 bases between. CDR3 length equals 14 residues. Germline V gives CDR1 MGHRA, CDR2 YSYEKL. The CDR3 bases are TGCGCCAGCAGCAAACCACAGGGAACCGGGGAGCTGTTTTTT. Amino acid sequence: CASSKPQGTGELFF.

This clonotype was seen ten or more times. The chain couples TRBV5-1 to TRBJ1-4; D call uncertain. Per germline, CDR1 SGHRS and CDR2 YFSETQ. CDR3 size: 16 residues. The V gene lost 0 bases and the J gene lost 4 bases, with 13 bases spanning the gap. This chain's CDR3 is CASSLETGMDNEKLFF. CDR3 nucleotides: TGCGCCAGCAGCTTGGAAACGGGCATGGATAATGAAAAACTGTTTTTT.

Ten or more counts support this clonotype. The genes are TRBV7-2 and TRBJ2-3, with D hard to call. Germline CDR1 SGHTA, CDR2 FQGNSA. This CDR3 has 16 amino acids. V was pared by 6 bases and J by 0 bases, with 16 bases between. In nucleotides, the CDR3 is TGTGCCAGCAGTCTTACTTATTTATCTAGCACAGATACGCAGTATTTT. It encodes CASSLTYLSSTDTQYF.

This clonotype was counted many times. The J gene is TRBJ1-1, the V gene TRBV7-9; 9 bases line up with TRBD1. Germline trimming cut 5 bases from V and 5 bases from J; bases unmatched to any gene: 6. The CDR3 is 14 residues long. Germline V gene data show CDR1 as SEHNR and CDR2 as FQNEAQ (reference sequence). The CDR3: CASSRQGGTTEAFF. CDR3 in DNA: TGTGCCAGCAGCCGACAGGGGGGGACGACTGAAGCTTTCTTT.

This clonotype appeared many times. This sequence joins TRBV20-1 and TRBJ2-1, with 12 bases lining up with TRBD2. The V gene's germline CDR1 is DFQATT and CDR2 SNEGSKA (reference sequence). After removal of 0 bases from V and 6 bases from J, the junction contained 12 bases not matched to a gene. This CDR3 comprises 18 residues. The CDR3 region has the DNA TGCAGTGCTAGAGATGGGAGGGCTAGCGGGAGGGCGACCAATGAGCAGTTCTTC. This translates into CSARDGRASGRATNEQFF.

This clonotype was picked up many times. V is TRBV7-3 and J is TRBJ1-1, with D uncertain. There are 16 residues in the CDR3. The germline V gene encodes CDR1 SGHTA and CDR2 FQGTGA. V was pared by 5 bases and J by 1 base, with 17 bases between. CDR3 nucleotides: TGTGCCAGCAGCCCCACTGCTCCATCCTCGAACACTGAAGCTTTCTTT. The encoded protein is CASSPTAPSSNTEAFF.

This clonotype was observed many times. This rearrangement joins TRBV5-1 to TRBJ2-7, with 8 positions matching TRBD2. J gave up 0 bases and V 4 bases, and 9 bases lay outside the gene matches. The germline V gene encodes CDR1 SGHRS and CDR2 YFSETQ. CDR3 length: 16 amino acids. The CDR3 here is CASSPRGGPSSYEQYF. In DNA form, the CDR3 reads TGCGCCAGCAGCCCCCGGGGGGGTCCGAGCTCCTACGAGCAGTACTTC. Variable domain in full (rest from reference TRBV5-1 and TRBJ2-7): KAGVTQTPRYLIKTRGQQVTLSCSPISGHRSVSWYQQTPGQGLQFLFEYFSETQRNKGNFPGRFSGRQFSNSRSEMNVSTLELGDSALYLCASSPRGGPSSYEQYFGPGTRLTVT.

This clonotype was counted many times. The J gene is TRBJ2-2, the V gene TRBV20-1, with 9 nucleotides matching TRBD1. Losses at the gene ends were 3 bases for V and 5 bases for J; bases not matched to a gene: 7. Germline V CDR1 and CDR2: DFQATT, SNEGSKA (reference sequence). The CDR3 runs 15 residues. The CDR3 region has the DNA TGCAGTGCTAGGGAGGGACAGGGTTGGACCGGGGAGCTGTTTTTT. Its protein is CSAREGQGWTGELFF.

This clonotype was seen many times. This chain joins TRBV5-1 and TRBJ2-7, with TRBD2 as a possible D gene (6 bases). Germline CDR1 reads SGHRS; CDR2 reads YFSETQ. This CDR3 has 14 residues. Trimming pared 4 bases from V and 6 bases from J, leaving 17 bases between. The CDR3 reads CASSPSASPTEQYF. The CDR3 DNA reads TGCGCCAGCAGCCCTAGCGCAAGCCCTACCGAGCAGTACTTC.

The sample holds many counts of this clonotype. This chain links TRBV20-1 with TRBJ1-5; TRBD1 might be the D (6 bases). The V end lost 6 bases, the J end lost 4 bases, and 16 bases lay between the germline ends. This CDR3 has 14 residues. CDR1 and CDR2 from the germline V gene are DFQATT and SNEGSKA (reference sequence). The CDR3 bases are TGCAGTGCCGAACAGCTAGGGGGAAATCAGCCCCAGCATTTT. Translated, it gives CSAEQLGGNQPQHF.

In this sample, this clonotype turned up many times. The gene calls are TRBV3-1 and TRBJ2-7, with no clear D. CDR3 length: 15 amino acids. CDR1 is LGHDT and CDR2 is YNNKEL in the germline V gene (reference sequence). V lost 1 base and J lost 2, with 12 bases in between. The CDR3 reads CASSQGPGLAYEQYF. The CDR3 bases are TGTGCCAGCAGCCAAGGTCCGGGCCTAGCCTACGAGCAGTACTTC.